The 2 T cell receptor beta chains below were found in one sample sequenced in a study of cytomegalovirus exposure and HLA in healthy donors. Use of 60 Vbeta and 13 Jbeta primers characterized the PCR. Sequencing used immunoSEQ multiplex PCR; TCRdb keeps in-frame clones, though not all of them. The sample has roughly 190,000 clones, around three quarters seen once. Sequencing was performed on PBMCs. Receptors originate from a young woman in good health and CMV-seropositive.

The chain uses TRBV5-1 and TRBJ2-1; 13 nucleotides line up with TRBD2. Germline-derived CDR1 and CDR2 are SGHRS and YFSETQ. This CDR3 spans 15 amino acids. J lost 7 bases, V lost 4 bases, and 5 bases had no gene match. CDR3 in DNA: TGCGCCAGCAGCAGTACTAGCGGGAGGGCGAATGAGCAGTTCTTC. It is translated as CASSSTSGRANEQFF.

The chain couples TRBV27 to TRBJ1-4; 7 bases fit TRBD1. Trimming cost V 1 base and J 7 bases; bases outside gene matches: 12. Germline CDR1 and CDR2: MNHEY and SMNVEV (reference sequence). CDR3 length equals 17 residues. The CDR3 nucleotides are TGTGCCAGCAGTTTATATGGGACAGCGGAAGAAATTGAAAAACTGTTTTTT. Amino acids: CASSLYGTAEEIEKLFF.